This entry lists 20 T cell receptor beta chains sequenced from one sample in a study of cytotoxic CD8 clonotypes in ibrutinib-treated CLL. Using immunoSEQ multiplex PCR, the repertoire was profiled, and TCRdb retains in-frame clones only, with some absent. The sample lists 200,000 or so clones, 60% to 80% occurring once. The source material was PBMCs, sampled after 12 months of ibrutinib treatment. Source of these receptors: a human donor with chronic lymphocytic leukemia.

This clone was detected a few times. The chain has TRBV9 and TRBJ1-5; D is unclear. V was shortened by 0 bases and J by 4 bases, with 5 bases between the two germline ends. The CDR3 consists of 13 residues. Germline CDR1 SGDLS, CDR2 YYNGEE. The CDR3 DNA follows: TGTGCCAGCAGCGTAGACTGGAATCAGCCCCAGCATTTT. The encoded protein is CASSVDWNQPQHF.

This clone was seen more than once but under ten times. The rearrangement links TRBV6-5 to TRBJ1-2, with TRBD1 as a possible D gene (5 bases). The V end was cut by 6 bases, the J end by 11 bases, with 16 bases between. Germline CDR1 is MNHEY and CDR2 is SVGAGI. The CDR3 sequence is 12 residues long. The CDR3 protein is CASSNTGLQYTF. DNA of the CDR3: TGTGCCAGCAGCAACACGGGGCTCCAGTACACCTTC.

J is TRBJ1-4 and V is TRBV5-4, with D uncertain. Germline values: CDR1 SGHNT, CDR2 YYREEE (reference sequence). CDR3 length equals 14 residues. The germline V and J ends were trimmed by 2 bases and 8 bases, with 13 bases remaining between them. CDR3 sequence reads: CASSFIGKGEKLFF. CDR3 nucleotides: TGTGCCAGCAGCTTCATAGGGAAAGGGGAAAAACTGTTTTTT.

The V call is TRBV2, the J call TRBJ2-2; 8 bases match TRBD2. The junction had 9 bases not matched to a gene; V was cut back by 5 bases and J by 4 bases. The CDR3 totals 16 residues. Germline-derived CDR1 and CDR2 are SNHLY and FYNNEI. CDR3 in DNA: TGTGCCAGCAGTCGGGACGGGAGGGCGGCCACCGGGGAGCTGTTTTTT. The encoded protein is CASSRDGRAATGELFF.

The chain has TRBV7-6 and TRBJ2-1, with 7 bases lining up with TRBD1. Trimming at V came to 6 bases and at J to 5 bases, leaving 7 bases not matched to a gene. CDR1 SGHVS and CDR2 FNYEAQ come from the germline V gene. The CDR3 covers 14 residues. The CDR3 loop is CASSSGTANNEQFF. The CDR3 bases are TGTGCCAGCAGTTCCGGGACAGCGAACAATGAGCAGTTCTTC.

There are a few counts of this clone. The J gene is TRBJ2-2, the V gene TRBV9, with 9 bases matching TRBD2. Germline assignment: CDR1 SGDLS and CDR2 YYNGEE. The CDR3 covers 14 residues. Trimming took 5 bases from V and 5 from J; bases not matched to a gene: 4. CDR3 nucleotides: TGTGCCAGCAGTAGGAGCGGGAGGACCGGGGAGCTGTTTTTT. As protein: CASSRSGRTGELFF.

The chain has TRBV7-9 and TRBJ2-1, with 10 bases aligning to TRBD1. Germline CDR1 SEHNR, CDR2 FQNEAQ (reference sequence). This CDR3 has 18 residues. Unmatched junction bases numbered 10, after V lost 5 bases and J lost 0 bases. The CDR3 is CASSPGQGGASSYNEQFF. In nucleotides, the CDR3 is TGTGCCAGCAGCCCCGGACAGGGGGGTGCGAGCTCCTACAATGAGCAGTTCTTC.

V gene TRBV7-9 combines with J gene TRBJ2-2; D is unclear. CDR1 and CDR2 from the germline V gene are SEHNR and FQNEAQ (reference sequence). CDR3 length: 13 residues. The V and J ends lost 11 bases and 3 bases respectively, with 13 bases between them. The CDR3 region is CAFRAGYTGELFF. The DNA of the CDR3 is TGTGCCTTTAGGGCCGGCTACACCGGGGAGCTGTTTTTT. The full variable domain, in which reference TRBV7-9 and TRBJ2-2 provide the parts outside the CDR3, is DTGVSQNPRHKITKRGQNVTFRCDPISEHNRLYWYRQTLGQGPEFLTYFQNEAQLEKSRLLSDRFSAERPKGSFSTLEIQRTEQGDSAMYLCAFRAGYTGELFFGEGSRLTVL.

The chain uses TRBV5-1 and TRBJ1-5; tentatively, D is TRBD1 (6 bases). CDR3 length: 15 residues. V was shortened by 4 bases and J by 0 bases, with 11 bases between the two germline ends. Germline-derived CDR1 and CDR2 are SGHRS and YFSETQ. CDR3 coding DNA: TGCGCCAGCAGCCCAGGGGACTATAGCAATCAGCCCCAGCATTTT. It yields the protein CASSPGDYSNQPQHF.

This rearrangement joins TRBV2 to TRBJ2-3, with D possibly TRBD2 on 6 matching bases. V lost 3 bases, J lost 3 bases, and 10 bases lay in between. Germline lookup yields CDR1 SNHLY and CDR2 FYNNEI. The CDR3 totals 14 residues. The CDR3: CASSDGGVTDTQYF. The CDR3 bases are TGTGCCAGCAGTGATGGCGGGGTGACAGATACGCAGTATTTT. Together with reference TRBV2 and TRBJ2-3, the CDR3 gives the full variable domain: EPEVTQTPSHQVTQMGQEVILRCVPISNHLYFYWYRQILGQKVEFLVSFYNNEISEKSEIFDDQFSVERPDGSNFTLKIRSTKLEDSAMYFCASSDGGVTDTQYFGPGTRLTVL.

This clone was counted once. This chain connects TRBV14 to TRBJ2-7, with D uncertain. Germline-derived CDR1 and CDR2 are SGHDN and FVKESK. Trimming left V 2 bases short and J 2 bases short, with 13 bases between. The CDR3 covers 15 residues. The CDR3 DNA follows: TGTGCCAGCAGCCAAAATCTTCTCGCCACCTACGAGCAGTACTTC. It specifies CASSQNLLATYEQYF.

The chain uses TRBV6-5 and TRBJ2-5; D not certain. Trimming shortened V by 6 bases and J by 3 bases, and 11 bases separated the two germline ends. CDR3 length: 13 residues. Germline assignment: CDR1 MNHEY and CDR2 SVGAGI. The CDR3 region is CASSQQKKETQYF. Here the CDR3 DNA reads TGTGCCAGCAGCCAACAGAAAAAAGAGACCCAGTACTTC.

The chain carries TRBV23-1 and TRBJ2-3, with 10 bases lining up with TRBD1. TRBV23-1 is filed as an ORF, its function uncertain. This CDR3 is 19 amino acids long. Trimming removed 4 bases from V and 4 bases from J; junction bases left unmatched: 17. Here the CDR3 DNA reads TGCGCCAGCAGTCCGGGCCCCGGGACAGGGGCAGTGTGGGCAGATACGCAGTATTTT. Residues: CASSPGPGTGAVWADTQYF.

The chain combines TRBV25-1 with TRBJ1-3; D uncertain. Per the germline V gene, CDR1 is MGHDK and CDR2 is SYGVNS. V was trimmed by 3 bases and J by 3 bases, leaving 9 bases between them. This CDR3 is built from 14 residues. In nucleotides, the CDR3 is TGTGCCAGCAGTGACCGAGGGTTTGGAAACACCATATATTTT. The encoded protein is CASSDRGFGNTIYF.

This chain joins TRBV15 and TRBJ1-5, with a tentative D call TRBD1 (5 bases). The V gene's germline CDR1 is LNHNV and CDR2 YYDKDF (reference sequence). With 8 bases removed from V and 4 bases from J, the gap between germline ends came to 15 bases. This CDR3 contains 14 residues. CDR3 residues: CATRSDSPNQPQHF. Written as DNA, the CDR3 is TGTGCCACCCGAAGCGACAGCCCGAATCAGCCCCAGCATTTT.

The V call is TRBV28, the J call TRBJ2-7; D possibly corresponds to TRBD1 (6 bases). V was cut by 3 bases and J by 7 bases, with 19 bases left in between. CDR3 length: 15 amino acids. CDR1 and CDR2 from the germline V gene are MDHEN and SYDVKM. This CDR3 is CASSFARTGRLEQYF. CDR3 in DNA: TGTGCCAGCAGTTTCGCGAGAACAGGGAGACTTGAGCAGTACTTC.

CDR3 loop: CASSRGTGDGTGELFF. The CDR3 DNA sequence: TGTGCCAGCAGCCGAGGGACAGGGGATGGCACCGGGGAGCTGTTTTTT. The chain links TRBV4-2 to TRBJ2-2; TRBD1 aligns across 10 bases. This CDR3 region has 16 residues. CDR1 and CDR2 from the germline V gene are LGHNA and YNFKEQ. The V gene end was trimmed by 4 bases and the J gene end by 4 bases; junction bases not matched to a gene: 6.

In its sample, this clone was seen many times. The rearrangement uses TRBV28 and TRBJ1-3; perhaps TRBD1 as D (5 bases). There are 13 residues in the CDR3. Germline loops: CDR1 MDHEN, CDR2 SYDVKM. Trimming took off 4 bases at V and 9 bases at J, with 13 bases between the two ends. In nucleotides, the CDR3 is TGTGCCAGCAGTTCGGGGGGACGGCGCACCATATATTTT. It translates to CASSSGGRRTIYF.

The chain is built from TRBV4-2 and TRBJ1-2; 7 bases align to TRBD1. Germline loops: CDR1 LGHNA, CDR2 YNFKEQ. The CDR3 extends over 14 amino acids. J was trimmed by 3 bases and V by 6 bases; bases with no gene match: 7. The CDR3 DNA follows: TGTGCCAGCAGAGAAGGGGGCCGCGACTATGGCTACACCTTC. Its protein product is CASREGGRDYGYTF.

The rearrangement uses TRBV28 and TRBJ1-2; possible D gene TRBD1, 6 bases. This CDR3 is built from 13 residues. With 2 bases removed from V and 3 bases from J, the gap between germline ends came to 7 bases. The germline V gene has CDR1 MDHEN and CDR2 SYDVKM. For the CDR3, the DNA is TGTGCCAGCAGTTTAAGACAGGACTATGGCTACACCTTC. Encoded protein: CASSLRQDYGYTF.